The TCR beta chain described here comes from a study of blood T cell repertoires in COVID-19. Study details: Material from acute and convalescent COVID-19 was sourced from the United States, Italy and Spain. From T cells, B-cell-depleted T cells, or PBMCs came the material, which was cDNA or gDNA.

This CDR3 is built from 14 residues. V shed 0 bases and J shed 3 bases, with 8 bases lying between them. Per germline, CDR1 SGHAT and CDR2 FQNNGV. The authors' processing: For nucleated cells, counts were estimated from reference gene primer amplification. Assay: immunoSEQ multiplex PCR; the TCRdb copy retains only in-frame clones and omits some. V, J and clone size reflect that table, while D and trimming were determined from the DNA. There are 68,000 or so clones in the sample; roughly 80% occur only once, and 23% lies in the top ten. Sample: peripheral blood. The source is a human donor in a cohort sampled during active COVID-19. The V gene is TRBV11-2, the J gene TRBJ1-1; D unresolved. CDR3 nucleotide sequence: TGTGCCAGCAGCTTAGATCCCGGGGACACTGAAGCTTTCTTT. This gives the protein CASSLDPGDTEAFF.